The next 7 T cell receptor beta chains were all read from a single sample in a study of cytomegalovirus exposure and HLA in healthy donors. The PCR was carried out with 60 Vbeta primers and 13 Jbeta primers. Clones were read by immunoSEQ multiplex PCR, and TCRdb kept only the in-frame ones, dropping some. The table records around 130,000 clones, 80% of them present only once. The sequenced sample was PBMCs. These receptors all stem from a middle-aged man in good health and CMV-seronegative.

CDR3 protein: CASSFVAGLAENNEQFF. The CDR3 nucleotides are TGTGCCAGCAGCTTCGTGGCTGGACTAGCGGAAAACAATGAGCAGTTCTTC. The gene calls are TRBV7-8 and TRBJ2-1, with 10 bases fitting TRBD2. Germline assignment: CDR1 SGHVS and CDR2 FQNEAQ. The CDR3 spans 17 residues. The trim removed 3 bases at V and 5 bases at J, leaving 10 bases unmatched.

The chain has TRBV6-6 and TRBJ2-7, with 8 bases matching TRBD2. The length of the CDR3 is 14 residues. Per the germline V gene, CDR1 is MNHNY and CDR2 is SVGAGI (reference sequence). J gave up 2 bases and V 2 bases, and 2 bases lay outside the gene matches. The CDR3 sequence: CASSYIAGTYEQYF. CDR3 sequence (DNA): TGTGCCAGCAGTTACATAGCGGGGACCTACGAGCAGTACTTC.

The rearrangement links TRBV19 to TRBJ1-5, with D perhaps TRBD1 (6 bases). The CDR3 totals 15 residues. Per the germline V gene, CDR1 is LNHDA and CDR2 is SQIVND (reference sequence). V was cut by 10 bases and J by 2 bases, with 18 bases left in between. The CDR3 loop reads CATNLGAAGNQPQHF. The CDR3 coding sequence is TGTGCCACCAATTTGGGGGCAGCGGGCAATCAGCCCCAGCATTTT.

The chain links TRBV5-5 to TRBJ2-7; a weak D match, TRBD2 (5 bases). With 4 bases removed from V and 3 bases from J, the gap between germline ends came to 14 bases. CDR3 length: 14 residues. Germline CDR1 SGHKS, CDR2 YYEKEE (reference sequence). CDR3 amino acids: CASSRTGTNYEQYF. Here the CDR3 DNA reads TGTGCCAGCAGCCGTACGGGAACAAACTACGAGCAGTACTTC.

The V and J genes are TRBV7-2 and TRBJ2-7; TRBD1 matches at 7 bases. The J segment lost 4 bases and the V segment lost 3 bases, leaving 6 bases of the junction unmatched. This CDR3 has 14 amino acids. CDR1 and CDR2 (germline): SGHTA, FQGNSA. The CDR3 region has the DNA TGTGCCAGCAGCTTCGACAGGGAGAATTACGAGCAGTACTTC. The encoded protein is CASSFDRENYEQYF.

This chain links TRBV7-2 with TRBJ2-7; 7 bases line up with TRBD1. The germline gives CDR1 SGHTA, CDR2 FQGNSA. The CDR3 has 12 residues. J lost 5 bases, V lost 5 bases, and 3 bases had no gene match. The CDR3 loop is CASSQQGHEQYF. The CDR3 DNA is TGTGCCAGCAGCCAACAGGGGCACGAGCAGTACTTC.

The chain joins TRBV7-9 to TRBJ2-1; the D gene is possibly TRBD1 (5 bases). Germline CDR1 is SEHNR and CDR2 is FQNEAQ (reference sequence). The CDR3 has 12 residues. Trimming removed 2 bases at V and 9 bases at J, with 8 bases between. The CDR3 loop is CASSLPGSEQFF. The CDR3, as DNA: TGTGCCAGCAGCTTACCAGGGTCTGAGCAGTTCTTC.